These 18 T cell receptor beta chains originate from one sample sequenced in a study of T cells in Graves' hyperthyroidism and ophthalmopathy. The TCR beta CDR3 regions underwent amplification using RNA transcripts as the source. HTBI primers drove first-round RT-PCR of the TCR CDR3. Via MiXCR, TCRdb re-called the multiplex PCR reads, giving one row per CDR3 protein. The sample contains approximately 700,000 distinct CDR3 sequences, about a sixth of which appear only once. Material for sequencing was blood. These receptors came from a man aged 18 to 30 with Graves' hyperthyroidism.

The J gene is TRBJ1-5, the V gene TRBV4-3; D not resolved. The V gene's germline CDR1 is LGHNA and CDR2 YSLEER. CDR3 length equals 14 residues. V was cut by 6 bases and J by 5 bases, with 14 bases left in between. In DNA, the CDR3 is TGCGCCAGCAGTCCGAGGCAGGTTGATCAGCCCCAGCATTTT. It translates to CASSPRQVDQPQHF.

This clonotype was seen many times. The CDR3, as DNA: TGCAGTGCTAGAAGCAGACTAGCGGCGTACAATGAGCAGTTCTTC. It yields the protein CSARSRLAAYNEQFF. This rearrangement joins TRBV20-1 to TRBJ2-1; 9 bases align to TRBD2. V was pared by 2 bases and J by 4 bases, with 6 bases of the junction left unmatched. CDR1 and CDR2 from the germline V gene are DFQATT and SNEGSKA (reference sequence). The length of the CDR3 is 15 residues.

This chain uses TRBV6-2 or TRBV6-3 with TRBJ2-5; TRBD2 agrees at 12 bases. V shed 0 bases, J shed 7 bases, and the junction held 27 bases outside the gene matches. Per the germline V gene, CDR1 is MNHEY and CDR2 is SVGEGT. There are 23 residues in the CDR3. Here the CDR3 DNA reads TGTGCCAGCAGTTACTCACCGGGAGTGGAATACGGTTCAGGGACTAGCGGGTACTGGACCCAGTACTTC. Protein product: CASSYSPGVEYGSGTSGYWTQYF.

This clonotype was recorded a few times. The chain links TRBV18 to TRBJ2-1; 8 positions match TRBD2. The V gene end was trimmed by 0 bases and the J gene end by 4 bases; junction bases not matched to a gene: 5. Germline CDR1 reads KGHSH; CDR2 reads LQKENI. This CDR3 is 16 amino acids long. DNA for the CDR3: TGTGCCAGCTCACCACCGAGCGGGAGCGGATACAATGAGCAGTTCTTC. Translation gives CASSPPSGSGYNEQFF.

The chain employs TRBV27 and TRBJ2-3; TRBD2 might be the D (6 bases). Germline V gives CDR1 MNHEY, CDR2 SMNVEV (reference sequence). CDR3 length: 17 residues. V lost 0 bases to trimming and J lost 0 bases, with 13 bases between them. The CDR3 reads CASSLSPSAGSTDTQYF. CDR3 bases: TGTGCCAGCAGTTTATCCCCATCCGCGGGAAGCACAGATACGCAGTATTTT.

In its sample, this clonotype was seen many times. The CDR3 here is CSARALREKGSTDTQYF. CDR3 DNA: TGCAGTGCTAGGGCTTTGAGGGAGAAGGGAAGCACAGATACGCAGTATTTT. This chain links TRBV20-1 with TRBJ2-3; D is perhaps TRBD2 (5 bases). Germline V CDR1 and CDR2: DFQATT, SNEGSKA (reference sequence). The CDR3 sequence is 17 residues long. V was clipped by 3 bases and J by 0 bases, with 19 bases between them.

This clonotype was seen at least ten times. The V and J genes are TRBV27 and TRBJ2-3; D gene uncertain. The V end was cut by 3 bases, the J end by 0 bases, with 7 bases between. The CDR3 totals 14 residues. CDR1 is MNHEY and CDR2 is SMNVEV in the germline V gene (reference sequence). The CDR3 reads CASSFWGSTDTQYF. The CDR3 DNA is TGTGCCAGCAGTTTTTGGGGAAGCACAGATACGCAGTATTTT.

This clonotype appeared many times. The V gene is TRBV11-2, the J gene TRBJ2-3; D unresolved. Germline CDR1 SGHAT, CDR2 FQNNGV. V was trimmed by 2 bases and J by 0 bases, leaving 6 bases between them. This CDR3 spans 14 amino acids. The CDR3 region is CASSLIQSTDTQYF. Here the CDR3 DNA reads TGTGCCAGCAGCTTAATTCAAAGCACAGATACGCAGTATTTT.

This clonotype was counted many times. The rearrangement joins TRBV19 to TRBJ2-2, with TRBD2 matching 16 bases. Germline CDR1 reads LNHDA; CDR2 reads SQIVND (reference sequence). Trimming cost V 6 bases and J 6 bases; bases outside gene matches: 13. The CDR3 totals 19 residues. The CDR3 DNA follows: TGTGCCAGTAGGCCTCCGCCGGGACTAGCGGGAGGGCCCGCCGGGGAGCTGTTTTTT. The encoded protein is CASRPPPGLAGGPAGELFF.

This chain's CDR3 is CASSEWASGRNHEQFF. CDR3 bases: TGTGCCAGCAGTGAATGGGCTAGCGGGAGGAACCATGAGCAGTTCTTC. V and J are TRBV6-1 and TRBJ2-1; 11 nucleotides line up with TRBD2. Germline V gene data show CDR1 as MNHNS and CDR2 as SASEGT. This CDR3 is built from 16 residues. V lost 2 bases, J lost 8 bases, and 8 bases stayed unmatched.

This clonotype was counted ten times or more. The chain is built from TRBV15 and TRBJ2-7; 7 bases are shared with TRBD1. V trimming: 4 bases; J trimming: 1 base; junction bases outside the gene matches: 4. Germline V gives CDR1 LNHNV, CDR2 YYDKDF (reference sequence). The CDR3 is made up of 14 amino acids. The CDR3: CATSKPGQSYEQYF. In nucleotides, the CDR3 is TGTGCCACCAGCAAGCCGGGACAGTCCTACGAGCAGTACTTC.

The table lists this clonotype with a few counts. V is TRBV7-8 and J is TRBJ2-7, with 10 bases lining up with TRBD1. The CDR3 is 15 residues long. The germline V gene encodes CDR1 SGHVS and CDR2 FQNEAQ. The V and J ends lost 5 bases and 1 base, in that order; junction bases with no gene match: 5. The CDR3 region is CASSPGQGVSYEQYF. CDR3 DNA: TGTGCCAGCAGCCCAGGACAGGGGGTTTCCTACGAGCAGTACTTC.

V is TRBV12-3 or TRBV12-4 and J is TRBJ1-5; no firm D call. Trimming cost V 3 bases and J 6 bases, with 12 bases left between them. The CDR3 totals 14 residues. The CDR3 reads CASSFGRRSQPQHF. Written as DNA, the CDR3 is TGTGCCAGCAGTTTTGGCAGACGGTCTCAGCCCCAGCATTTT.

CDR3 region: CASSQGGRGRKGNEQFF. The CDR3 region has the DNA TGCGCCAGCAGCCAGGGGGGGCGAGGGAGAAAAGGCAATGAGCAGTTCTTC. V and J are TRBV4-1 and TRBJ2-1; weak D call: TRBD2 (7 bases). The CDR3 loop spans 17 amino acids. Trimming cost V 3 bases and J 6 bases, with 21 bases left between them. The germline gives CDR1 MGHRA, CDR2 YSYEKL.

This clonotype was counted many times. The CDR3 bases are TGTGCCACCAGCAGAGCAGATTTTATGAACACTGAAGCTTTCTTT. Protein: CATSRADFMNTEAFF. The chain employs TRBV15 and TRBJ1-1; the D is unclear. Germline CDR1 is LNHNV and CDR2 is YYDKDF (reference sequence). The CDR3 has 15 amino acids. V was cut by 1 base and J by 0 bases, with 9 bases left in between.

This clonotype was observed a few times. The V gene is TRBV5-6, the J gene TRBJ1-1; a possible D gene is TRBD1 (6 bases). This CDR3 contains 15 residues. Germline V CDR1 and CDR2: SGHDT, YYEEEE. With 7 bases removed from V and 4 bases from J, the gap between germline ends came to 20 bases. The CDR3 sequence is CASETVQGFGTEAFF. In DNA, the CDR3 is TGTGCCAGCGAAACCGTACAGGGATTTGGCACTGAAGCTTTCTTT.

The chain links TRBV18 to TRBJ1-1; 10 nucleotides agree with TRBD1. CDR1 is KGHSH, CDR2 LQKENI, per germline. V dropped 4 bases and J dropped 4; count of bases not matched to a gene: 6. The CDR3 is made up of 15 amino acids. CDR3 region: CASSLDRGRVTEAFF. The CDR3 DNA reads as TGTGCCAGCTCACTCGACAGGGGGCGGGTCACTGAAGCTTTCTTT.

The CDR3 DNA is TGTGCCAGCAGTTTTCACAGGGGGAGGAATGAGCAGTTCTTC. It encodes CASSFHRGRNEQFF. This rearrangement joins TRBV28 to TRBJ2-1; 8 bases are a match to TRBD1. V shed 3 bases, J shed 7 bases, and the junction held 5 bases outside the gene matches. This CDR3 has 14 residues. The germline gives CDR1 MDHEN, CDR2 SYDVKM.